The next 26 T cell receptor beta chains were all read from a single sample in a study of brain T cells in children with intractable seizures. Repertoires were generated with immunoSEQ multiplex PCR, while TCRdb's copy carries only in-frame clones and drops some. The profile shows approximately 330,000 clones, over 90% of them singletons. Time point given: blood from clinic visit 5 months post-surgery; TSC patient then seizure free. The sequences come from peripheral blood, collected roughly 5 months after surgery. These receptors were obtained from a boy in the first two years of life with tuberous sclerosis and intractable seizures.

The CDR3 DNA sequence: TGTGCCAGCAGTGAGGGGGGAGCTGCTGCAGATACGCAGTATTTT. Protein product: CASSEGGAAADTQYF. This sequence joins TRBV25-1 and TRBJ2-3, with D possibly matching TRBD2 (6 bases). This CDR3 has 15 residues. Germline values: CDR1 MGHDK, CDR2 SYGVNS. Trimming removed 3 bases at V and 4 bases at J, with 14 bases between.

V usage is TRBV28 and J usage is TRBJ1-5; D perhaps matches TRBD1 (6 bases). V lost 6 bases, J lost 6 bases, and 12 bases lay in between. The length of the CDR3 is 13 residues. CDR1 and CDR2 from the germline V gene are MDHEN and SYDVKM. Here the CDR3 reads CASSIQQGQPQHF. CDR3 coding DNA: TGTGCCAGCAGCATCCAACAGGGTCAGCCCCAGCATTTT.

V usage is TRBV5-8 and J usage is TRBJ2-5; D is perhaps TRBD1 (6 bases). CDR1 and CDR2 from the germline V gene are SGHTS and YDEGEE. The CDR3 totals 15 residues. V gave up 1 base and J gave up 2 bases, with 12 bases separating them. The CDR3 loop reads CASSLFGQGQETQYF. In nucleotides, the CDR3 is TGTGCCAGCAGCTTGTTTGGGCAGGGGCAAGAGACCCAGTACTTC.

The genes are TRBV24-1 and TRBJ2-2; D unresolved. This CDR3 region has 16 residues. The germline V gene encodes CDR1 KGHDR and CDR2 SFDVKD. The germline V and J ends were trimmed by 3 bases and 7 bases, with 17 bases remaining between them. CDR3 in amino acids: CATSDTPGVFGGELFF. The CDR3, as DNA: TGTGCCACCAGTGATACGCCTGGGGTTTTTGGCGGGGAGCTGTTTTTT.

The chain recombines TRBV5-6 with TRBJ2-7; the D is unclear. V was trimmed by 3 bases and J by 2 bases, leaving 15 bases between them. Germline values: CDR1 SGHDT, CDR2 YYEEEE. CDR3 size: 15 residues. As DNA, the CDR3 is TGTGCCAGCAGCTCTTCCCGAGCGCTCGCCTACGAGCAGTACTTC. Amino acid sequence: CASSSSRALAYEQYF.

A remark on this clone: This specimen includes other DNA sequences encoding the same CDR3. The V and J genes are TRBV7-3 and TRBJ2-1, with unresolved D. Between the trimmed V and J ends, which lost 1 base and 3 bases, there was a span of 4 bases. There are 13 residues in the CDR3. Germline V gene sequence: CDR1 SGHTA, CDR2 FQGTGA. CDR3: CASSLSGYNEQFF. The CDR3 DNA reads as TGTGCCAGCAGCTTAAGCGGCTACAATGAGCAGTTCTTC. The entire variable domain, with the rest obtained from reference TRBV7-3 and TRBJ2-1, is as follows: GAGVSQTPSNKVTEKGKYVELRCDPISGHTALYWYRQSLGQGPEFLIYFQGTGAADDSGLPNDRFFAVRPEGSVSTLKIQRTERGDSAVYLCASSLSGYNEQFFGPGTRLTVL.

The chain joins TRBV20-1 to TRBJ2-5; D may be TRBD2 (5 bases). V was cut by 6 bases and J by 3 bases, with 8 bases left in between. Germline CDR1 is DFQATT and CDR2 is SNEGSKA (reference sequence). This CDR3 is 11 amino acids long. The CDR3 spells CSASSEETQYF. In nucleotides, the CDR3 is TGCAGTGCCAGTAGCGAAGAGACCCAGTACTTC.

This clone came up once. The V gene is TRBV7-9, the J gene TRBJ2-1; TRBD1 aligns across 8 bases. Germline V gene lookup returns CDR1 SEHNR and CDR2 FQNEAQ (reference sequence). The CDR3 consists of 16 residues. The V and J ends lost 5 bases and 4 bases, in that order; junction bases with no gene match: 10. The CDR3 DNA is TGTGCCAGCAGCGAACCCGAGGGACAGGCGTACAATGAGCAGTTCTTC. Amino acids: CASSEPEGQAYNEQFF.

The chain carries TRBV6-5 and TRBJ2-7; TRBD1 is a possible D gene (5 bases). The germline CDR1 and CDR2 sequences are MNHEY and SVGAGI. V was clipped by 0 bases and J by 5 bases, with 14 bases between them. This CDR3 is built from 15 residues. CDR3 protein: CASSYSSFQGNEQYF. The CDR3 region has the DNA TGTGCCAGCAGTTACTCCTCTTTCCAGGGAAACGAGCAGTACTTC.

CDR3 DNA sequence: TGTGCCAGCAGCCCCGGGACAGGGCTGCCCGAGCAGTACTTC. This gives the protein CASSPGTGLPEQYF. The rearrangement joins TRBV7-8 to TRBJ2-7; 9 bases are shared with TRBD1. The V gene's germline CDR1 is SGHVS and CDR2 FQNEAQ. CDR3 size: 14 residues. V was pared by 5 bases and J by 6 bases, with 8 bases of the junction left unmatched.

This CDR3 reads CAWSPSGYYNEQFF. In DNA form, the CDR3 reads TGTGCCTGGAGTCCTAGCGGGTATTACAATGAGCAGTTCTTC. The chain combines TRBV30 with TRBJ2-1; the match to TRBD2 covers 8 bases. V shed 2 bases and J 4 bases; nucleotides not matched to a gene: 4. Per germline, CDR1 GTSNPN and CDR2 SVGIG (reference sequence). The CDR3 length is 14 residues.

This clone has only a few counts. This chain connects TRBV4-1 to TRBJ1-6; D not resolved. CDR3 length: 14 amino acids. V was shortened by 5 bases and J by 6 bases, with 11 bases between the two germline ends. The germline V gene encodes CDR1 MGHRA and CDR2 YSYEKL. CDR3: CASSSPLINSPLHF. The CDR3 nucleotides are TGCGCCAGCAGCTCACCTCTCATTAATTCACCCCTCCACTTT.

The chain is built from TRBV7-2 and TRBJ2-1, with D unclear. Germline CDR1 SGHTA, CDR2 FQGNSA. The CDR3 length is 11 residues. V lost 0 bases, J lost 9 bases, and 3 bases lay in between. CDR3 loop: CASSLASEQFF. CDR3 sequence (DNA): TGTGCCAGCAGCTTAGCATCTGAGCAGTTCTTC. The whole variable domain, filled in from reference TRBV7-2 and TRBJ2-1, reads GAGVSQSPSNKVTEKGKDVELRCDPISGHTALYWYRQSLGQGLEFLIYFQGNSAPDKSGLPSDRFSAERTGGSVSTLTIQRTQQEDSAVYLCASSLASEQFFGPGTRLTVL.

The chain is built from TRBV2 and TRBJ2-3; perhaps TRBD2 as D (5 bases). This CDR3 contains 13 residues. The ends were cut back, 6 bases at V and 3 bases at J, with 10 bases in the middle. From germline, CDR1 is SNHLY and CDR2 FYNNEI. The CDR3 reads CASRVEVTDTQYF. CDR3 sequence (DNA): TGTGCCAGCAGGGTGGAGGTGACAGATACGCAGTATTTT.

This rearrangement joins TRBV11-3 to TRBJ2-1; 8 nucleotides match TRBD1. With 0 bases clipped from V and 7 bases from J, the junction kept 17 bases outside the gene matches. The CDR3 is 19 residues long. The germline V gene has CDR1 SGHNT and CDR2 YENEEA. CDR3 sequence reads: CASSLESASAGGRLNEQFF. The CDR3 nucleotides are TGTGCCAGCAGCTTAGAGAGTGCGTCGGCAGGGGGCAGGTTGAATGAGCAGTTCTTC. Looking up the rest from reference TRBV11-3 and TRBJ2-1 gives the full variable domain: EAGVVQSPRYKIIEKKQPVAFWCNPISGHNTLYWYLQNLGQGPELLIRYENEEAVDDSQLPKDRFSAERLKGVDSTLKIQPAELGDSAVYLCASSLESASAGGRLNEQFFGPGTRLTVL.

This chain connects TRBV11-2 to TRBJ1-4; D gene unclear. Germline V gene sequence: CDR1 SGHAT, CDR2 FQNNGV. The CDR3 is made up of 15 amino acids. V was cut by 5 bases and J by 0 bases, with 10 bases left in between. The CDR3 reads CASSENLATNEKLFF. CDR3 DNA sequence: TGTGCCAGCAGCGAGAATTTGGCAACTAATGAAAAACTGTTTTTT.

This clone has only one observation. The rearrangement uses TRBV4-1 and TRBJ2-3, with TRBD2 matching 7 bases. Trimming took 0 bases from V and 5 from J; bases not matched to a gene: 11. The CDR3 has 17 residues. Germline values: CDR1 MGHRA, CDR2 YSYEKL. The DNA of the CDR3 is TGCGCCAGCAGCCAAGATCGACTAGCTCTAATGGGAGATACGCAGTATTTT. This codes for CASSQDRLALMGDTQYF.

The rearrangement uses TRBV2 and TRBJ2-1; D not resolved. The V and J ends lost 1 base and 12 bases respectively, with 7 bases between them. CDR1 and CDR2 from the germline V gene are SNHLY and FYNNEI. This CDR3 is built from 11 residues. The CDR3 coding sequence is TGTGCCAGCAGTGAAGTTAACTTGCAGTTCTTC. Its protein is CASSEVNLQFF.

The V gene is TRBV6-6, the J gene TRBJ1-3; 11 nucleotides line up with TRBD1. V trimming: 2 bases; J trimming: 2 bases; junction bases outside the gene matches: 2. The CDR3 consists of 16 residues. Germline V gene sequence: CDR1 MNHNY, CDR2 SVGAGI (reference sequence). Here the CDR3 DNA reads TGTGCCAGCAGTTACCCGGGACAGGGGGCTGGAAACACCATATATTTT. Its protein is CASSYPGQGAGNTIYF.

V is TRBV7-9 and J is TRBJ1-1; 7 nucleotides agree with TRBD1. This CDR3 contains 14 residues. CDR1 is SEHNR and CDR2 is FQNEAQ in the germline V gene (reference sequence). After removal of 6 bases from V and 3 bases from J, the junction contained 7 bases not matched to a gene. CDR3 region: CASRYRGGDTEAFF. The CDR3 nucleotides are TGTGCCAGCAGATACAGGGGAGGGGACACTGAAGCTTTCTTT.

The J gene is TRBJ2-1, the V gene TRBV4-1; D remains ambiguous. V was shortened by 6 bases and J by 0 bases, with 15 bases between the two germline ends. The CDR3 length is 16 residues. Germline assignment: CDR1 MGHRA and CDR2 YSYEKL. This CDR3 is CASSHPKSSSYNEQFF. In nucleotides, the CDR3 is TGCGCCAGCAGTCATCCGAAATCCAGCTCCTACAATGAGCAGTTCTTC.

The rearrangement links TRBV2 to TRBJ1-5; D is ambiguous. V was cut by 3 bases and J by 7 bases, with 10 bases left in between. This CDR3 is built from 13 residues. CDR1 is SNHLY, CDR2 FYNNEI, per germline. The CDR3 DNA sequence: TGTGCCAGCAGTGAGGGTTTACGCCAGCCCCAGCATTTT. Translating it yields CASSEGLRQPQHF.

The chain carries TRBV24-1 and TRBJ1-4, with D maybe TRBD1 (5 bases). Germline lookup yields CDR1 KGHDR and CDR2 SFDVKD. The CDR3 is 14 residues long. The V gene lost 3 bases and the J gene lost 4 bases, with 8 bases spanning the gap. In nucleotides, the CDR3 is TGTGCCACCAGTGATCACAGGTATAATGAAAAACTGTTTTTT. Encoded protein: CATSDHRYNEKLFF.

The V call is TRBV10-1, the J call TRBJ2-7; D gene uncertain. This CDR3 is built from 13 residues. Trimming took 9 bases from V and 0 from J, leaving 12 bases between them. The germline V gene has CDR1 WNHNN and CDR2 SYGVQD (reference sequence). CDR3 in DNA: TGCGCCAGTGCCGGGCCAAGCTCCTACGAGCAGTACTTC. Translated: CASAGPSSYEQYF.

This chain joins TRBV5-4 and TRBJ2-1, with D maybe TRBD2 (5 bases). V dropped 6 bases and J dropped 9 bases, with 16 bases sitting between them. Germline V CDR1 and CDR2: SGHNT, YYREEE (reference sequence). The CDR3 loop spans 13 amino acids. The chain's CDR3 is CASKVLPGSEQFF. For the CDR3, the DNA is TGTGCCAGCAAGGTATTACCGGGATCTGAGCAGTTCTTC.

The CDR3 spells CASTSRGQGAFGQPQHF. CDR3 DNA sequence: TGTGCCAGTACTTCCCGGGGACAGGGGGCGTTCGGTCAGCCCCAGCATTTT. The V call is TRBV28, the J call TRBJ1-5; TRBD1 matches 12 bases. V shed 9 bases and J 6 bases; nucleotides not matched to a gene: 15. This CDR3 region has 17 residues. The germline V gene encodes CDR1 MDHEN and CDR2 SYDVKM.